This T cell receptor (beta chain) originates from a study of T-cell reconstitution after alpha-beta-depleted transplantation in children (TCRdb year 2016). In terms of the full investigation: T-cell immune reconstitution after TCRalphabeta/CD19-depleted allogeneic hematopoietic cell transplantation in children was quantitatively tracked in the study by means of TCR repertoire profiling. General study outcomes and caveats: The apparently early recovery of alphabetaT-cell counts about two months after transplant reportedly depended on only several hundred rapidly expanded clones that came from non-depleted graft cells. The high TCRbeta diversity at day 60 in some patients was ascribed to recipient T cells and intrathymic progenitors that had survived conditioning. Hyperexpanded clone frequencies declined over subsequent months; after one year, T-cell counts and TCRbeta diversity were mostly attributed to newly produced T cells.

Ends trimmed: V by 3 bases, J by 5 bases; bases unmatched to a gene: 4. The germline V gene gives CDR1 as KGHSH and CDR2 as LQKENI. Spanning cysteine to phenylalanine, the CDR3 consists of 14 amino acids. Of the read, only the CDR3 DNA is kept; its 42 bases are in frame from base 1. This clonotype showed up just a few times. Its antigen is currently not known. No base quality values were provided; no much bigger clone lies one nucleotide off. The library was obtained by PCR. TCRdb shows the sequencer as Illumina HiSeq 2500. To normalize quantification of the TCRbeta repertoire, the TCR libraries were built with molecular barcoding that relied on unique molecular identifiers. TCRdb's own reprocessing of the public reads used fastp at Q25 and MiXCR and kept productive beta chains. Identical CDR3 protein sequences are pooled into one entry, listed with their most common genes and DNA. The sample has hundreds of thousands of distinct CDR3 sequences on record, 13% of them singletons. Jointly, the top ten make up 2.2% of the sample.

The treatment or condition label corresponds to: allogeneic hematopoietic cell transplantation with graft depleted of TCRalphabeta T cells and CD19 B cells. Transplant recipients were children who received TCRalphabeta/CD19-depleted allogeneic hematopoietic cell grafts. This sequence was found in a male patient younger than 18 who had a stem cell transplant for acute myeloid leukemia, so the T cells may come from the graft donor. Material: PBMCs, mostly from graft donor cells, obtained 360 days after TCRalphabeta/CD19-depleted stem cell transplant. The chain employs TRBV18 and TRBJ2-7; 10 central bases correspond to TRBD1. The nucleotides are TGTGCCAGCTCACCGGGACAGGGGAGAAACGAGCAGTACTTC. This codes for CASSPGQGRNEQYF.